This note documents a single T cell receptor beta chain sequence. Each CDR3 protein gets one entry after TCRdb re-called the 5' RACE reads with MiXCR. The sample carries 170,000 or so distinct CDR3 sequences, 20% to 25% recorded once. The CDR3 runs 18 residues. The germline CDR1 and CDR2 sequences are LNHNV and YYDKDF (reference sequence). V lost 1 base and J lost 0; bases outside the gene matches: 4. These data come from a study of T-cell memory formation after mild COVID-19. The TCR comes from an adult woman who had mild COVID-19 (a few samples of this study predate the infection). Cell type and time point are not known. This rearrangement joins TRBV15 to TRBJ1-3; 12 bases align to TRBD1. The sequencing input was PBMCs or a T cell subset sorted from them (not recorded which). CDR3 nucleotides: TGTGCCACCAGCAGAGGGGGGGGACAGGGGGCCTCTGGAAACACCATATATTTT. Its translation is CATSRGGGQGASGNTIYF. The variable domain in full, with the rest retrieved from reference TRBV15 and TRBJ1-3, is DAMVIQNPRYQVTQFGKPVTLSCSQTLNHNVMYWYQQKSSQAPKLLFHYYDKDFNNEADTPDNFQSRRPNTSFCFLDIRSPGLGDTAMYLCATSRGGGQGASGNTIYFGEGSWLTVV.